This T cell receptor (beta chain) comes out of a study of response to subunit inactivated influenza vaccine. The CDR3 covers 12 residues. Trimming stripped 4 bases from V and 4 bases from J, with 8 bases between. Looked up from germline, CDR1 is SNHLY and CDR2 is FYNNEI. MiXCR was run by TCRdb on the RT-PCR reads, yielding one entry per CDR3 protein. This sample yields about 570,000 distinct CDR3 sequences, of which around 11% are seen a single time; approximately 11% belongs to the top ten. This clonotype was detected only a few times. These data also formed part of another study, on T cells expressing NK-cell markers. That study reports: Generation of TCR beta cDNA was performed by 5'RACE template switching incorporating UMIs. The same clonotypes also predominated in the CD3+CD56-NKG2C+ fraction of a handful of donors.

This chain joins TRBV2 and TRBJ2-7; D remains ambiguous. This clonotype originated in a man in his fifties or sixties who received an inactivated influenza vaccine. The input for sequencing was PBMCs from blood, taken on the day of vaccination. CDR3 bases: TGTGCCAGCAGTGCGAAGCAGTACGAGCAGTACTTC. Translation gives CASSAKQYEQYF. The full variable domain, rest sourced from reference TRBV2 and TRBJ2-7, is EPEVTQTPSHQVTQMGQEVILRCVPISNHLYFYWYRQILGQKVEFLVSFYNNEISEKSEIFDDQFSVERPDGSNFTLKIRSTKLEDSAMYFCASSAKQYEQYFGPGTRLTVT.